Sequencing of this TCR beta chain was carried out in a study of blood T cells in healthy people across ages. Study results and limitations: The lack of PBMC sorting stopped any conclusive naive versus antigen-experienced comparison. Across samples, TCR beta diversity tracked strongly with naive T cell percentage. Total diversity from one million sequenced T cells was likely underestimated.

Peripheral blood from each donor was collected in a volume of about 9.9 milliliters. Then a second PCR, running roughly 7 to 11 cycles, was carried out with a sample-barcoded 5' primer and a J-beta primer mix. MiXCR was run by TCRdb on the 5' RACE reads, yielding one entry per CDR3 protein. This table has roughly 1,300,000 distinct CDR3 sequences, approximately 63% appearing once. CDR3 length: 15 amino acids. V gave up 2 bases and J gave up 0 bases, with 9 bases separating them. CDR1 is MNHNS, CDR2 SASEGT, per germline. With respect to this clonotype: Its target is unknown.

This chain links TRBV6-1 with TRBJ2-3, with D possibly TRBD2 on 6 matching bases. Specimen: blood. The clonotype comes from a man younger than 35 in good health. The CDR3 DNA reads TGTGCCAGCAGTGAATATGCGGGGAGCACAGATACGCAGTATTTT. It yields the protein CASSEYAGSTDTQYF.